A selection of T cell receptor beta chains follows, all from one sample in a study of cytomegalovirus exposure and HLA in healthy donors. The repertoire was sequenced with immunoSEQ multiplex PCR; TCRdb's copy has only in-frame clones and lacks some. This sample has 80,000 to 95,000 clones; under 80% occur once, and the top ten carry 5.5% to 6%. Sequencing was done on a sample of PBMCs. The receptors here all came from a man younger than 30 in good health and CMV-seropositive. Each CDR3 is given with its conserved first and last residue. Fields, in order: V gene, J gene, D gene, clone size, CDR3 protein, CDR3 DNA. D genes are given only for firm matches. Part of the rows lack a size; the others show once, few, many or a class for expanded clones.

V gene: TRBV12-5; J gene: TRBJ1-5; D gene: TRBD1; clone size: NA; CDR3 protein: CASGLSVGTGLGPQHF; CDR3 DNA: TGTGCTAGTGGTTTGTCCGTCGGGACAGGGCTCGGGCCCCAGCATTTT
V gene: TRBV6-6; J gene: TRBJ1-1; D gene: NA; clone size: few; CDR3 protein: CASSPSGDRKAFF; CDR3 DNA: TGTGCCAGCAGTCCATCAGGGGATCGTAAAGCTTTCTTT
V gene: TRBV6-1; J gene: TRBJ2-5; D gene: TRBD2; clone size: NA; CDR3 protein: CASSDLASGTQYF; CDR3 DNA: TGTGCCAGCAGTGATTTGGCTAGCGGGACCCAGTACTTC
V gene: TRBV5-1; J gene: TRBJ2-7; D gene: NA; clone size: NA; CDR3 protein: CASSVSVGAGHEQYF; CDR3 DNA: TGCGCCAGCAGCGTCTCAGTAGGGGCTGGCCACGAGCAGTACTTC
V gene: TRBV28; J gene: TRBJ1-5; D gene: NA; clone size: NA; CDR3 protein: CASTQGWGNQPQHF; CDR3 DNA: TGTGCCAGTACACAGGGTTGGGGCAATCAGCCCCAGCATTTT
V gene: TRBV27; J gene: TRBJ2-1; D gene: TRBD2; clone size: few; CDR3 protein: CASSSLYQGQGGTSGYNEQFF; CDR3 DNA: TGTGCCAGCAGTTCCCTATACCAGGGACAGGGAGGGACTAGCGGGTACAATGAGCAGTTCTTC
V gene: TRBV5-6; J gene: TRBJ1-2; D gene: TRBD1; clone size: NA; CDR3 protein: CASSLATGPSPAYGYTF; CDR3 DNA: TGTGCCAGCAGCTTGGCGACAGGGCCCTCACCTGCCTATGGCTACACCTTC
V gene: TRBV6-5; J gene: TRBJ1-2; D gene: TRBD1; clone size: NA; CDR3 protein: CASSRDRYGYTF; CDR3 DNA: TGTGCCAGCAGCCGGGACAGATATGGCTACACCTTC
V gene: TRBV4-1; J gene: TRBJ2-3; D gene: TRBD2; clone size: many; CDR3 protein: CASSPSSGRAGFSDTQYF; CDR3 DNA: TGCGCCAGCAGCCCCTCTAGCGGGAGGGCCGGTTTCTCAGATACGCAGTATTTT
V gene: TRBV9; J gene: TRBJ2-1; D gene: TRBD2; clone size: NA; CDR3 protein: CASSVALSGRYNEQFF; CDR3 DNA: TGTGCCAGCAGCGTAGCCCTTAGCGGGAGGTACAATGAGCAGTTCTTC
V gene: TRBV10-2; J gene: TRBJ2-3; D gene: NA; clone size: NA; CDR3 protein: CASSHGGTDTQYF; CDR3 DNA: TGCGCCAGCAGTCATGGGGGGACAGATACGCAGTATTTT
V gene: TRBV28; J gene: TRBJ1-2; D gene: NA; clone size: NA; CDR3 protein: CASKGQTHYGYTF; CDR3 DNA: TGTGCCTCAAAAGGACAGACGCACTATGGCTACACCTTC
V gene: TRBV5-1; J gene: TRBJ1-2; D gene: TRBD1; clone size: NA; CDR3 protein: CASSIQGARDGYTF; CDR3 DNA: TGCGCCAGCTCTATTCAGGGGGCGCGCGACGGCTACACCTTC
V gene: TRBV7-8; J gene: TRBJ2-3; D gene: NA; clone size: NA; CDR3 protein: CASSLAPDYTDTQYF; CDR3 DNA: TGTGCCAGCAGCTTAGCGCCAGACTACACAGATACGCAGTATTTT
V gene: TRBV6-6; J gene: TRBJ2-7; D gene: TRBD2; clone size: NA; CDR3 protein: CASRGTRGVNNEQYF; CDR3 DNA: TGTGCCAGCAGGGGGACTAGGGGGGTGAACAACGAGCAGTACTTC
V gene: TRBV10-3; J gene: TRBJ2-3; D gene: NA; clone size: NA; CDR3 protein: CAISGRRGGTYDTDTQYF; CDR3 DNA: TGTGCCATCAGTGGTCGAAGAGGTGGAACCTATGACACAGATACGCAGTATTTT
V gene: TRBV4-1; J gene: TRBJ2-7; D gene: TRBD1; clone size: NA; CDR3 protein: CASSQVTGAPREQYF; CDR3 DNA: TGCGCCAGCAGCCAAGTAACAGGGGCCCCCAGGGAGCAGTACTTC
V gene: TRBV4-1; J gene: TRBJ1-1; D gene: TRBD1; clone size: NA; CDR3 protein: CASSQWSDRGVEAFF; CDR3 DNA: TGCGCCAGCAGCCAGTGGTCCGACAGGGGGGTTGAAGCTTTCTTT
V gene: TRBV28; J gene: TRBJ2-2; D gene: NA; clone size: NA; CDR3 protein: CASRSGELFF; CDR3 DNA: TGTGCCAGCAGATCGGGGGAGCTGTTTTTT
V gene: TRBV29-1; J gene: TRBJ2-3; D gene: NA; clone size: NA; CDR3 protein: CSVESGSSDTQYF; CDR3 DNA: TGCAGCGTTGAATCCGGGTCGTCAGATACGCAGTATTTT
V gene: TRBV7-8; J gene: TRBJ1-5; D gene: TRBD1; clone size: few; CDR3 protein: CASSSPGGTVSNQPQHF; CDR3 DNA: TGTGCCAGCAGCTCTCCGGGGGGGACAGTTTCCAATCAGCCCCAGCATTTT
V gene: TRBV4-1; J gene: TRBJ2-3; D gene: NA; clone size: NA; CDR3 protein: CASSPRETSPSTDTQYF; CDR3 DNA: TGCGCCAGCAGCCCCCGGGAGACCTCCCCAAGCACAGATACGCAGTATTTT
V gene: TRBV2; J gene: TRBJ1-3; D gene: NA; clone size: NA; CDR3 protein: CASREDRSSGNTIYF; CDR3 DNA: TGTGCCAGCAGGGAAGACAGGAGCTCTGGAAACACCATATATTTT
V gene: TRBV28; J gene: TRBJ1-5; D gene: NA; clone size: NA; CDR3 protein: CASSFPPGRKPQHF; CDR3 DNA: TGTGCCAGCAGTTTTCCCCCGGGTAGGAAGCCCCAGCATTTT
V gene: TRBV7-9; J gene: TRBJ1-2; D gene: NA; clone size: NA; CDR3 protein: CASSDDSFYGYTF; CDR3 DNA: TGTGCCAGCAGCGATGACAGCTTCTATGGCTACACCTTC
V gene: TRBV7-3; J gene: TRBJ1-2; D gene: NA; clone size: once; CDR3 protein: CASSPGVGSYGYTF; CDR3 DNA: TGTGCCAGCAGCCCAGGGGTCGGCTCTTATGGCTACACCTTC
V gene: TRBV14; J gene: TRBJ1-5; D gene: TRBD1; clone size: few; CDR3 protein: CASSLGQGGNQPQHF; CDR3 DNA: TGTGCCAGCAGCCTCGGACAGGGAGGCAATCAGCCCCAGCATTTT
V gene: TRBV11-3; J gene: TRBJ2-2; D gene: NA; clone size: NA; CDR3 protein: CASSLRSGNGELFF; CDR3 DNA: TGTGCCAGCAGCTTACGGTCGGGAAACGGGGAGCTGTTTTTT
V gene: TRBV18; J gene: TRBJ2-1; D gene: NA; clone size: NA; CDR3 protein: CASSPQGFNEQFF; CDR3 DNA: TGTGCCAGCTCACCACAGGGGTTCAATGAGCAGTTCTTC
V gene: TRBV7-8; J gene: TRBJ1-2; D gene: TRBD1; clone size: NA; CDR3 protein: CASSPDRGNGYTF; CDR3 DNA: TGTGCCAGCAGTCCGGACAGGGGAAATGGCTACACCTTC
V gene: TRBV29-1; J gene: TRBJ2-2; D gene: TRBD2; clone size: NA; CDR3 protein: CSVAKAGVGTGELFF; CDR3 DNA: TGCAGCGTTGCAAAGGCGGGAGTCGGTACCGGGGAGCTGTTTTTT
V gene: TRBV20-1; J gene: TRBJ2-7; D gene: NA; clone size: once; CDR3 protein: CSAPSVYEQYF; CDR3 DNA: TGCAGTGCCCCGAGTGTCTACGAGCAGTACTTC
V gene: TRBV2; J gene: TRBJ2-5; D gene: NA; clone size: NA; CDR3 protein: CASKHQETQYF; CDR3 DNA: TGTGCCAGCAAACATCAAGAGACCCAGTACTTC
V gene: TRBV6-4; J gene: TRBJ2-5; D gene: NA; clone size: few; CDR3 protein: CASSERGGQETQYF; CDR3 DNA: TGTGCCAGCAGTGAGCGAGGGGGTCAAGAGACCCAGTACTTC
V gene: TRBV6-1; J gene: TRBJ1-1; D gene: TRBD1; clone size: NA; CDR3 protein: CASSVIGQAEAFF; CDR3 DNA: TGTGCCAGCAGCGTTATCGGACAGGCTGAAGCTTTCTTT
V gene: TRBV7-6; J gene: TRBJ2-2; D gene: TRBD1; clone size: NA; CDR3 protein: CASSLGAGQGTGELFF; CDR3 DNA: TGTGCCAGCAGCTTAGGGGCCGGACAGGGCACCGGGGAGCTGTTTTTT
V gene: TRBV7-9; J gene: TRBJ1-1; D gene: NA; clone size: NA; CDR3 protein: CASSFSNRETEAFF; CDR3 DNA: TGTGCCAGCAGCTTCAGCAACAGGGAAACTGAAGCTTTCTTT
V gene: TRBV6-5; J gene: TRBJ2-2; D gene: TRBD1; clone size: NA; CDR3 protein: CASWDRGSTGELFF; CDR3 DNA: TGTGCCAGCTGGGACAGGGGGAGCACCGGGGAGCTGTTTTTT
V gene: TRBV28; J gene: TRBJ2-5; D gene: NA; clone size: NA; CDR3 protein: CASSSQETQYF; CDR3 DNA: TGTGCCAGCAGTTCCCAGGAGACCCAGTACTTC
V gene: TRBV5-8; J gene: TRBJ2-2; D gene: NA; clone size: NA; CDR3 protein: CASLSRAPGELFF; CDR3 DNA: TGTGCCAGCCTCTCCAGGGCCCCCGGGGAGCTGTTTTTT
V gene: TRBV18; J gene: TRBJ2-4; D gene: TRBD2; clone size: NA; CDR3 protein: CASSRGTSGMVGIQYF; CDR3 DNA: TGTGCCAGCTCACGCGGGACTAGCGGGATGGTAGGCATTCAGTACTTC
V gene: TRBV4-2; J gene: TRBJ1-2; D gene: NA; clone size: NA; CDR3 protein: CASSHLERIREGYTF; CDR3 DNA: TGTGCCAGCAGCCACCTAGAGCGGATCCGGGAGGGCTACACCTTC
V gene: TRBV9; J gene: TRBJ2-7; D gene: TRBD2; clone size: NA; CDR3 protein: CASSAFVGGPQEQYF; CDR3 DNA: TGTGCCAGCAGCGCATTTGTGGGAGGGCCTCAAGAGCAGTACTTC
V gene: TRBV4-1; J gene: TRBJ2-7; D gene: TRBD2; clone size: NA; CDR3 protein: CASSHLTRLADFSYEQYF; CDR3 DNA: TGCGCCAGCAGCCACCTCACTCGACTAGCGGACTTCTCCTACGAGCAGTACTTC
V gene: TRBV19; J gene: TRBJ1-2; D gene: NA; clone size: NA; CDR3 protein: CASSTTPVRGTDGYTF; CDR3 DNA: TGTGCCAGTAGTACAACTCCAGTGCGGGGCACGGATGGCTACACCTTC
V gene: TRBV4-1; J gene: TRBJ1-1; D gene: NA; clone size: NA; CDR3 protein: CASSQDGAGGTEAFF; CDR3 DNA: TGCGCCAGCAGCCAAGATGGGGCCGGCGGCACTGAAGCTTTCTTT
V gene: TRBV29-1; J gene: TRBJ1-1; D gene: NA; clone size: NA; CDR3 protein: CSVAFGLIGEAFF; CDR3 DNA: TGCAGCGTTGCTTTTGGTTTAATCGGGGAAGCTTTCTTT
V gene: TRBV7-8; J gene: TRBJ2-5; D gene: TRBD2; clone size: NA; CDR3 protein: CASSLGGGETQYF; CDR3 DNA: TGTGCCAGCAGCTTAGGGGGGGGAGAGACCCAGTACTTC
V gene: TRBV7-3; J gene: TRBJ2-1; D gene: TRBD2; clone size: NA; CDR3 protein: CASSPRSGRVNEQFF; CDR3 DNA: TGTGCCAGCAGCCCCCGGAGCGGGAGGGTCAATGAGCAGTTCTTC
V gene: TRBV25-1; J gene: TRBJ1-2; D gene: NA; clone size: NA; CDR3 protein: CASSQASRGGNYGYTF; CDR3 DNA: TGTGCCAGCAGCCAGGCGAGCCGGGGGGGAAACTATGGCTACACCTTC
V gene: TRBV9; J gene: TRBJ2-3; D gene: NA; clone size: once; CDR3 protein: CASSVEEGRRYF; CDR3 DNA: TGTGCCAGCAGCGTAGAGGAGGGGAGGCGGTATTTT
V gene: TRBV6-4; J gene: TRBJ2-1; D gene: NA; clone size: few; CDR3 protein: CASSEILPRYNEQFF; CDR3 DNA: TGTGCCAGCAGTGAAATTCTTCCACGGTACAATGAGCAGTTCTTC